These T cell receptor beta chains were read from a single sample in a study of T cell clones after liver transplantation. The assay was immunoSEQ multiplex PCR, and TCRdb's table has in-frame clones only and misses some. Seen here are tens of thousands of clones, 90% observed once, and the top ten hold approximately 2.6%. The sample consisted of CD4+ T cells from blood, taken before liver transplant. The receptor set was obtained from a human donor who received a liver transplant. Each CDR3 is given with its conserved first and last residue. The D gene is left open where the match is weak. Expanded clones get a size class; other rows say once, few or many, or leave the size out.

v_call	clone_size	j_call	d_call	cdr3_aa	cdr3_nt
TRBV5-1	-	TRBJ2-1	TRBD2	CASSWGLAGGDYNEQFF	TGCGCCAGCAGCTGGGGACTAGCGGGAGGAGATTACAATGAGCAGTTCTTC
TRBV7-6	-	TRBJ2-7	TRBD1	CASSSDRGGEQYF	TGTGCCAGCAGCTCGGACAGGGGTGGCGAGCAGTACTTC
TRBV29-1	-	TRBJ2-2	TRBD2	CSGTSGPGELFF	TGCAGCGGTACTAGCGGGCCCGGGGAGCTGTTTTTT
TRBV5-1	-	TRBJ2-1	-	CASSLADTYNEQFF	TGCGCCAGCAGCTTGGCAGACACATACAATGAGCAGTTCTTC
TRBV7-3	once	TRBJ2-3	-	CASSSAGTDTQYF	TGTGCCAGCAGCTCAGCGGGCACAGATACGCAGTATTTT
TRBV27	-	TRBJ1-2	TRBD1	CASSRQGLLYGYTF	TGTGCCAGCAGCCGACAGGGATTACTTTATGGCTACACCTTC
TRBV19	-	TRBJ1-5	-	CASSKLASSYSNQPQHF	TGTGCCAGTAGCAAACTCGCGAGCAGTTATAGCAATCAGCCCCAGCATTTT
TRBV7-2	-	TRBJ1-3	TRBD1	CASRTGGTGNTIYF	TGTGCCAGCAGAACAGGGGGAACTGGAAACACCATATATTTT
TRBV7-6	-	TRBJ1-4	-	CASSLVRNSNEKLFF	TGTGCCAGCAGCTTAGTACGAAACTCTAATGAAAAACTGTTTTTT
TRBV9	-	TRBJ2-7	-	CASSVAIDSYEQYF	TGTGCCAGCAGCGTAGCGATCGATTCCTACGAGCAGTACTTC
TRBV5-5	-	TRBJ2-2	-	CASSVDPGRVNTGELFF	TGTGCCAGCAGCGTGGACCCCGGGCGAGTGAACACCGGGGAGCTGTTTTTT
TRBV7-9	-	TRBJ2-7	TRBD2	CASSLGTSSYEQYF	TGTGCCAGCAGCTTAGGGACTAGTTCCTACGAGCAGTACTTC
TRBV28	-	TRBJ2-1	TRBD2	CASTSGLAGGVVYNEQFF	TGTGCCAGCACCTCGGGACTAGCGGGCGGGGTGGTTTACAATGAGCAGTTCTTC
TRBV9	-	TRBJ1-1	TRBD1	CASSVAGQGSEAFF	TGTGCCAGCAGCGTAGCGGGACAGGGGTCTGAAGCTTTCTTT
TRBV6-1	-	TRBJ1-5	TRBD1	CASRGTGDNQPQHF	TGTGCCAGCAGGGGGACAGGGGACAATCAGCCCCAGCATTTT
TRBV2	-	TRBJ2-2	-	CASSENRAGELFF	TGTGCCAGCAGTGAGAATCGAGCCGGGGAGCTGTTTTTT
TRBV7-9	-	TRBJ1-1	-	CASSPGKGEWTEAFF	TGTGCCAGCAGCCCCGGAAAGGGGGAGTGGACTGAAGCTTTCTTT
TRBV5-1	-	TRBJ2-5	-	CASTGQEAQYF	TGCGCCAGCACAGGCCAAGAGGCCCAGTACTTC
TRBV29-1	-	TRBJ2-1	TRBD2	CSVSGRVHNEQFF	TGCAGCGTTAGCGGGAGAGTTCACAATGAGCAGTTCTTC
TRBV19	-	TRBJ2-3	-	CASSIPVGTQYF	TGTGCCAGTAGTATACCAGTAGGTACGCAGTATTTT
TRBV5-1	-	TRBJ2-7	TRBD1	CASSPTGTGVHEQYF	TGCGCCAGCAGCCCTACCGGGACAGGGGTCCACGAGCAGTACTTC
TRBV5-6	-	TRBJ1-4	TRBD1	CASSPTGFEKLFF	TGTGCCAGCAGCCCGACAGGGTTTGAAAAACTGTTTTTT
TRBV5-1	-	TRBJ2-6	-	CASSLDSIQRGVLTF	TGCGCCAGCAGCTTGGACAGCATTCAACGCGGCGTCCTGACTTTC
TRBV6-1	once	TRBJ2-3	-	CASSGTYTDTQYF	TGTGCCAGCAGTGGGACTTACACAGATACGCAGTATTTT
TRBV10-2	-	TRBJ1-4	TRBD1	CASRGTGGNEKLFF	TGCGCCAGCAGGGGGACAGGGGGTAATGAAAAACTGTTTTTT
TRBV6-1	-	TRBJ2-5	-	CASRDGSPGTQYF	TGTGCCAGCAGGGACGGATCCCCGGGTACCCAGTACTTC
TRBV27	-	TRBJ2-6	-	CASSLSYPDRSGANVLTF	TGTGCCAGCAGTTTATCCTATCCCGACAGGTCTGGGGCCAACGTCCTGACTTTC
TRBV15	-	TRBJ2-3	-	CATSRDRGRGALTDTQYF	TGTGCCACCAGCAGAGATAGGGGAAGGGGAGCTCTCACAGATACGCAGTATTTT
TRBV9	-	TRBJ1-1	-	CASGPGGRNTEAFF	TGTGCCAGCGGACCTGGGGGCCGGAACACTGAAGCTTTCTTT
TRBV21-1	once	TRBJ2-7	-	CASLRQGATYEQYF	TGTGCCAGCCTTCGACAGGGGGCAACCTACGAGCAGTACTTC
TRBV28	-	TRBJ2-1	-	CASSSGGQRPYNEQFF	TGTGCCAGCAGTTCGGGCGGCCAGCGGCCCTACAATGAGCAGTTCTTC
TRBV7-2	once	TRBJ2-7	-	CASSLTSAGSYEQYF	TGTGCCAGCAGCTTAACATCCGCCGGGAGCTACGAGCAGTACTTC
TRBV27	-	TRBJ1-4	-	CASSLVFIGEVREKLFF	TGTGCCAGCAGTTTAGTTTTTATAGGGGAGGTTAGGGAAAAACTGTTTTTT
TRBV5-1	-	TRBJ2-1	-	CASSLGTQSGHEQFF	TGCGCCAGCAGCTTGGGGACTCAAAGCGGGCATGAGCAGTTCTTC
TRBV12-5	-	TRBJ1-2	-	CASGSSNLETNYGYTF	TGTGCTAGTGGCTCCTCTAACCTTGAAACTAACTATGGCTACACCTTC
TRBV12-5	-	TRBJ2-7	-	CASGLGRSYEQYF	TGTGCTAGTGGTTTGGGGCGATCCTACGAGCAGTACTTC
TRBV7-6	-	TRBJ2-1	-	CASSRGTVSYNEQFF	TGTGCCAGCAGCCGCGGGACTGTGTCCTACAATGAGCAGTTCTTC